At least ten counts were recorded for the clone carrying this TCR beta chain. Its antigen is as yet unknown. The data were obtained in a study of T-cell reconstitution after alpha-beta-depleted transplantation in children. Findings and caveats of the study: Most T-cell counts and diversity one year after the transplant came from T cells that were newly produced.

This CDR3 spans 16 amino acids. The V segment lost 6 bases and the J segment 4 bases; nucleotides outside the gene matches: 9. Germline CDR1 SGHAT, CDR2 FQNNGV. For TCRbeta, the library was prepared with unique molecular identifiers. From the PCR reads, TCRdb called clonotypes with MiXCR, one entry per CDR3 protein. This table holds 280,000 or so distinct CDR3 sequences, 9.5% to 13% found once. This TCR came from a male patient under 10 years old who had a stem cell transplant for chronic granulomatous disease, so the T cells may come from the graft donor. V gene TRBV11-2 combines with J gene TRBJ2-5; 12 bases line up with TRBD2. The sequenced sample was peripheral blood, obtained 180 days after TCRalphabeta/CD19-depleted stem cell transplant. The CDR3 bases are TGTGCCAGCAGGCTTACTAGCGGGGGGCGATCAGAGACCCAGTACTTC. Translated: CASRLTSGGRSETQYF. Using reference TRBV11-2 and TRBJ2-5 for the parts outside the CDR3, the full variable domain is EAGVAQSPRYKIIEKRQSVAFWCNPISGHATLYWYQQILGQGPKLLIQFQNNGVVDDSQLPKDRFSAERLKGVDSTLKIQPAKLEDSAVYLCASRLTSGGRSETQYFGPGTRLLVL.